This T cell receptor beta chain appears in the sequencing data of a study of shared clonotypes between healthy human individuals. Study-wide results and caveats: Some naive CD4 clonotypes, 4% to 6%, turned up in common across a handful of donors.

Here immunoSEQ multiplex PCR was the method, and the copy in TCRdb shows in-frame clones only, minus some. This table holds about 980,000 clones, 70% to 85% found once. This clone was found a few times. The antigen is not known. Healthy HIV-negative adults without recent acute infections or vaccinations served as donors. Per the germline V gene, CDR1 is MNHEY and CDR2 is SVGAGI. The J segment lost 4 bases and the V segment lost 6 bases, leaving 9 bases of the junction unmatched. The CDR3 is 15 residues long. The source is a man between 18 and 29 years old in good health. The chain links TRBV6-5 to TRBJ1-1; 9 bases line up with TRBD1. Sequenced sample: memory CD4+ T cells sorted from blood. Stated subset: CD45RA-negative fraction. The CDR3 DNA is TGTGCCAGCAGAGGTATGGACAGGGGTGCCACTGAAGCTTTCTTT. This encodes CASRGMDRGATEAFF.